The rows below give T cell receptor beta chains drawn from one sample of a study of shared clonotypes between healthy human individuals. Assay: immunoSEQ multiplex PCR; the TCRdb copy retains only in-frame clones and omits some. The sample has some 1,900,000 clones, around 96% seen once. Sequenced material: naive CD8+ T cells sorted from blood. These receptors all stem from a man aged 18 to 29 in good health. CDR3s include the opening cysteine and the closing phenylalanine or tryptophan. The D gene is left open where the match is weak. Size tells how often a clone was seen (once, few, many) or the class of an expanded clone, and some rows leave it out.

J gene | D gene | clone size | V gene | CDR3 protein | CDR3 DNA
TRBJ2-7 | - | - | TRBV4-3 | CASSQEPSGTAISYEQYF | TGCGCCAGCAGCCAAGAGCCTTCTGGGACGGCCATCTCCTACGAGCAGTACTTC
TRBJ2-1 | TRBD2 | - | TRBV7-9 | CASSLAMDVLAGVYNEQFF | TGTGCCAGCAGCTTAGCGATGGACGTTCTAGCGGGGGTTTACAATGAGCAGTTCTTC
TRBJ2-2 | - | - | TRBV4-1 | CASSQLVQAPPWAGELFF | TGCGCCAGCAGCCAACTCGTCCAGGCCCCTCCTTGGGCCGGGGAGCTGTTTTTT
TRBJ2-1 | - | - | TRBV4-1 | CASSQVSDFYNEQFF | TGCGCCAGCAGCCAAGTTTCGGACTTTTACAATGAGCAGTTCTTC
TRBJ1-2 | - | - | TRBV7-2 | CASSLVLRGPDGYTF | TGTGCCAGCAGCTTAGTTTTACGGGGTCCTGATGGCTACACCTTC
TRBJ1-1 | TRBD1 | once | TRBV4-1 | CASSQSGTGAFEAFF | TGCGCCAGCAGCCAATCCGGGACAGGGGCTTTTGAAGCTTTCTTT
TRBJ2-7 | - | - | TRBV7-6 | CASSLDPATTYEQYF | TGTGCCAGCAGCTTAGACCCTGCAACTACCTACGAGCAGTACTTC
TRBJ2-5 | TRBD2 | - | TRBV9 | CASSMSGTSGEETQYF | TGTGCCAGCAGCATGTCCGGGACTAGCGGAGAAGAGACCCAGTACTTC
TRBJ2-5 | - | - | TRBV5-6 | CASSLARQETQYF | TGTGCCAGCAGCTTGGCCAGACAAGAGACCCAGTACTTC
TRBJ1-2 | - | - | TRBV19 | CASSATGTVTNYGYTF | TGTGCCAGTAGTGCAACCGGGACGGTAACTAACTATGGCTACACCTTC
TRBJ1-4 | - | - | TRBV6-5 | CASSYSRMALDEKLFF | TGTGCCAGCAGTTACTCGAGGATGGCCTTGGATGAAAAACTGTTTTTT
TRBJ2-1 | - | - | TRBV19 | CASSTRFSYNEQFF | TGTGCCAGTAGTACCAGGTTCTCTTACAATGAGCAGTTCTTC
TRBJ2-1 | TRBD2 | - | TRBV11-3 | CASSTSGSHNEQFF | TGTGCCAGCAGCACAAGCGGGAGCCACAATGAGCAGTTCTTC
TRBJ1-1 | - | - | TRBV10-1 | CASSDQSGLIEAFF | TGCGCCAGCAGTGACCAATCAGGGTTAATTGAAGCTTTCTTT
TRBJ2-5 | TRBD2 | - | TRBV5-1 | CASSLVGGYQETQYF | TGCGCCAGCAGCTTGGTCGGGGGGTACCAAGAGACCCAGTACTTC
TRBJ1-4 | TRBD1 | - | TRBV5-4 | CASSSRDRGEEKLFF | TGTGCCAGCAGCTCTCGGGACAGGGGGGAAGAAAAACTGTTTTTT
TRBJ2-5 | TRBD2 | - | TRBV9 | CASSVDPRLAGVETQYF | TGTGCCAGCAGCGTAGATCCCAGACTAGCGGGGGTGGAGACCCAGTACTTC
TRBJ2-7 | - | - | TRBV5-4 | CASSWGGHEQYF | TGTGCCAGCAGCTGGGGTGGACACGAGCAGTACTTC
TRBJ2-7 | - | - | TRBV29-1 | CSVGLGGYEQYF | TGCAGCGTTGGTTTGGGGGGCTACGAGCAGTACTTC
TRBJ2-7 | - | - | TRBV6-4 | CASSAGPGYEQYF | TGTGCCAGCAGTGCGGGACCGGGCTACGAGCAGTACTTC
TRBJ1-2 | - | - | TRBV5-1 | CASSGTGLVNGYTF | TGCGCCAGCAGCGGAACGGGGCTGGTTAATGGCTACACCTTC
TRBJ2-7 | TRBD1 | - | TRBV5-1 | CASSPGQASYEQYF | TGCGCCAGCAGCCCCGGACAGGCCTCCTACGAGCAGTACTTC
TRBJ2-7 | - | - | TRBV10-1 | CANSTRGFYEQYF | TGCGCCAATTCGACCCGCGGCTTCTACGAGCAGTACTTC
TRBJ2-7 | TRBD1 | - | TRBV7-9 | CASSSGQVISYEQYF | TGTGCCAGCAGCTCCGGACAGGTGATCTCCTACGAGCAGTACTTC
TRBJ2-1 | TRBD1 | - | TRBV6-5 | CASSSGTAHNEQFF | TGTGCCAGCAGTTCCGGGACAGCTCACAATGAGCAGTTCTTC
TRBJ2-7 | TRBD2 | - | TRBV27 | CASTHSAGVVLDEQYF | TGTGCCAGCACCCATTCAGCGGGAGTCGTATTGGACGAGCAGTACTTC
TRBJ2-7 | - | - | TRBV4-1 | CASSPLGLLGHEQYF | TGCGCCAGCAGCCCCTTGGGCCTTCTGGGCCACGAGCAGTACTTC
TRBJ1-5 | - | - | TRBV28 | CASSLASLPDNQPQHF | TGTGCCAGCAGTTTAGCGAGTCTTCCCGACAATCAGCCCCAGCATTTT
TRBJ2-1 | TRBD1 | - | TRBV6-5 | CASSKDRGTYNEQFF | TGTGCCAGCAGCAAAGACAGGGGGACCTACAATGAGCAGTTCTTC